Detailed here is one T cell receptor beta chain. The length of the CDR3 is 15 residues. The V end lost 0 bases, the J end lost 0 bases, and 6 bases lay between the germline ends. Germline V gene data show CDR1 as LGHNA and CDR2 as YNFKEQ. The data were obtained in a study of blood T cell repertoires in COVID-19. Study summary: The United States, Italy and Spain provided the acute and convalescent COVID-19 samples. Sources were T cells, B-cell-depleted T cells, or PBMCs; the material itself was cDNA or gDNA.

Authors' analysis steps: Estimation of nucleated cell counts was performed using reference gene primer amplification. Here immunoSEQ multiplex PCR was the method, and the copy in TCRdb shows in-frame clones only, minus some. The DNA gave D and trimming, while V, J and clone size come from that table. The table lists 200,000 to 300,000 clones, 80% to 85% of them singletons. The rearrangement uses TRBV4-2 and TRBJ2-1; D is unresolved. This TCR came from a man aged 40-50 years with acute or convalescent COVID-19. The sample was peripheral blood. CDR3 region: CASSQDLRSYNEQFF. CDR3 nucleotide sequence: TGTGCCAGCAGCCAAGATTTGCGCTCCTACAATGAGCAGTTCTTC.